A selection of T cell receptor beta chains follows, all from one sample in a study of cytomegalovirus exposure and HLA in healthy donors. The data were produced by immunoSEQ multiplex PCR, yet TCRdb's version contains in-frame clones alone and is incomplete. The data show 140,000 to 150,000 clones, about 64% seen once. The sample was PBMCs. These receptors came from a man aged 60-69 years in good health and CMV-seronegative. Both conserved end residues are part of each CDR3. D genes are given only for firm matches. Clone size is not always given. Where it is, it says once, few, many or a class for expanded clones.

>TRBJ2-5|TRBV5-5|TRBD2|-
TGTGCCAGCAGCCTGGGACTAGCGGGAGGTTATGAGACCCAGTACTTC
CASSLGLAGGYETQYF
>TRBJ2-2|TRBV15|TRBD1|-
TGTGCCACCCGGACAGGTGCTTTTGCCGGGGAGCTGTTTTTT
CATRTGAFAGELFF
>TRBJ2-7|TRBV27|TRBD2|-
TGTGCCACTGGACTAGCGGGGCGGAACGAGCAGTACTTC
CATGLAGRNEQYF
>TRBJ2-2|TRBV6-1|-|few
TGTGCCGCGGTCCACGCGAACACCGGGGAGCTGTTTTTT
CAAVHANTGELFF
>TRBJ1-4|TRBV18|TRBD1|-
TGTGCCAGCTCACGGACAGGGCTTAATGAAAAACTGTTTTTT
CASSRTGLNEKLFF
>TRBJ1-2|TRBV5-1|-|once
TGCGCCAGCAGCTTCCAGGGATCTGATGGCTACACCTTC
CASSFQGSDGYTF
>TRBJ1-1|TRBV6-1|-|few
TGTGCCATAGACACTCATGAAGCTTTCTTT
CAIDTHEAFF
>TRBJ2-2|TRBV10-3|TRBD2|-
TGTGCCATCAGTGAGGTAGCGGGAGCGGACACCGGGGAGCTGTTTTTT
CAISEVAGADTGELFF
>TRBJ1-1|TRBV6-6|-|-
TGTGCCAGCAGTTACTCCCCAGGGCCCACTGAAGCTTTCTTT
CASSYSPGPTEAFF
>TRBJ2-7|TRBV29-1|TRBD1|once
TGCAGCGTTGAAAGGGCCGAGACAGGGGAATACGAGCAGTACTTC
CSVERAETGEYEQYF
>TRBJ2-2|TRBV30|-|-
TGTGCCTGGACAGGGTACAACACCGGGGAGCTGTTTTTT
CAWTGYNTGELFF
>TRBJ1-2|TRBV19|TRBD1|-
TGTGCCAGTACTGGGACAGGGTATGGCTACACCTTC
CASTGTGYGYTF
>TRBJ1-2|TRBV2|-|once
TGTGCCAGCAGCGAAACCGGACCAACAGGCGCTCGCACCTTC
CASSETGPTGARTF
>TRBJ2-7|TRBV6-5|-|-
TGTGCCAGCAGTTACGACAGGGAGGTCCACGAGCAGTACTTC
CASSYDREVHEQYF
>TRBJ2-7|TRBV25-1|TRBD2|-
TGTGCCAGCCTTGGGACTAGCGGGGAATACGAGCAGTACTTC
CASLGTSGEYEQYF
>TRBJ2-1|TRBV9|TRBD2|few
TGTGCCAGCAGCGTAGACCTAGCGGGAGGAGGCGAACAGTTCTTC
CASSVDLAGGGEQFF
>TRBJ2-5|TRBV14|-|-
TGTGCCAGCAGCCGATTGACTGGGGAGACCCAGTACTTC
CASSRLTGETQYF
>TRBJ2-1|TRBV7-3|-|few
TGTGCCAGCAGCTTAATACCAGTCGCCAGCTCCTACAATGAGCAGTTCTTC
CASSLIPVASSYNEQFF
>TRBJ2-7|TRBV5-1|TRBD2|few
TGCGCCAGCAGCCCCCTAGGGGAGGGGACCACCTACGAGCAGTACTTC
CASSPLGEGTTYEQYF
>TRBJ1-1|TRBV6-4|TRBD1|few
TGTGCCAGCAGTGACTCGGGTTCGTTTGGGACAGGCAACACTGAAGCTTTCTTT
CASSDSGSFGTGNTEAFF
>TRBJ1-4|TRBV15|-|-
TGTGCCACCAGCAGAGCAGGGGCAACTAATGAAAAACTGTTTTTT
CATSRAGATNEKLFF
>TRBJ1-1|TRBV6-5|-|-
TGTGCCAGCAGTTACTCGCTCTCGGGGGAGGACACTGAAGCTTTCTTT
CASSYSLSGEDTEAFF
>TRBJ2-7|TRBV18|-|-
TGTGCCAGCTCACGGCAACAAAGTACCTACGAGCAGTACTTC
CASSRQQSTYEQYF
>TRBJ2-3|TRBV6-6|-|-
TGTGCCAGCAGTAGGGGTCTAGTAACGCAGTATTTT
CASSRGLVTQYF
>TRBJ2-2|TRBV6-5|TRBD2|-
TGTGCCAGCAGTTACAGCCTAGCGGGTGGCACCGGGGAGCTGTTTTTT
CASSYSLAGGTGELFF
>TRBJ2-4|TRBV7-5|-|few
TGTGCCAGAAGCTTAGATGGGACTAGCGGCATTCAGTACTTC
CARSLDGTSGIQYF
>TRBJ1-5|TRBV5-4|-|-
TGTGCCAGCAGCTCGGGGGGGGGCAATCAGCCCCAGCATTTT
CASSSGGGNQPQHF
>TRBJ2-2|TRBV5-1|-|-
TGCGCCAGCAGCTTGGCGTCAGCGGTCACCGGGGAGCTGTTTTTT
CASSLASAVTGELFF
>TRBJ1-2|TRBV7-2|TRBD1|few
TGTGCCAGCAGCTTACCAGGGGGAACTAACTATGGCTACACCTTC
CASSLPGGTNYGYTF
>TRBJ2-3|TRBV5-1|TRBD1|-
TGCGCCACCCGAGTGGCAGGGGGTACAGATACGCAGTATTTT
CATRVAGGTDTQYF
>TRBJ2-1|TRBV6-5|-|-
TGTGCCAGCAATAGTATCGGGAGCGGCAATGAGCAGTTCTTC
CASNSIGSGNEQFF
>TRBJ2-1|TRBV27|TRBD2|once
TGTGCCAGCAGTTCCCAAGCGGGAGGGACCTACAATGAGCAGTTCTTC
CASSSQAGGTYNEQFF
>TRBJ2-7|TRBV6-5|TRBD2|-
TGTGCCAGCAGCCTTCTAGCGGGCTCCTCCTACGAGCAGTACTTC
CASSLLAGSSYEQYF
>TRBJ1-5|TRBV19|TRBD1|-
TGTGCCAGTAGGACAGGGCAGAATCAGCCCCAGCATTTT
CASRTGQNQPQHF
>TRBJ1-2|TRBV5-1|-|once
TGCGCCAGCAGCCTAGGGGAGGACTATGGCTACACCTTC
CASSLGEDYGYTF
>TRBJ2-1|TRBV6-5|-|-
TGTGCCAGCAGTTACGGCGGAGACTCCTACAATGAGCAGTTCTTC
CASSYGGDSYNEQFF
>TRBJ2-7|TRBV19|-|-
TGTGCCAGTAGTATAGCCGTGGAGGGGGCGGTCGAGCAGTACTTC
CASSIAVEGAVEQYF
>TRBJ2-6|TRBV19|-|few
TGTGCCAGTGTGAGCGGGGCCAACGTCCTGACTTTC
CASVSGANVLTF
>TRBJ2-7|TRBV6-5|-|-
TGTGCCAGCAGGCGGCTAGCAGAGCAGTACTTC
CASRRLAEQYF
>TRBJ2-7|TRBV28|-|-
TGTGCCAGCAGTCTCCCGACAGGATTCTACGAGCAGTACTTC
CASSLPTGFYEQYF
>TRBJ2-7|TRBV19|TRBD2|-
TGTGCCAGTAGTATAGTTGGCGGGGGACTCCCCTACGAGCAGTACTTC
CASSIVGGGLPYEQYF
>TRBJ2-2|TRBV9|-|-
TGTGCCAGCACCAACAGGAGTAACACCGGGGAGCTGTTTTTT
CASTNRSNTGELFF
>TRBJ2-2|TRBV7-2|-|-
TGTGCCAGCAGCTTAACTGGGCCTACCGCCCCGAACACCGGGGAGCTGTTTTTT
CASSLTGPTAPNTGELFF
>TRBJ2-7|TRBV6-5|TRBD1|-
TGTGCCAGCAGTAGAGACAGGGAGTGGTCCTACGAGCAGTACTTC
CASSRDREWSYEQYF
>TRBJ2-1|TRBV5-1|TRBD1|-
TGCGCCAGCAGCTTGGGGACAGGGTCCTACAATGAGCAGTTCTTC
CASSLGTGSYNEQFF
>TRBJ2-5|TRBV30|-|few
TGTGCCTGGAAACAGGGTTACCAAGAGACCCAGTACTTC
CAWKQGYQETQYF
>TRBJ2-5|TRBV28|-|once
TGTGCCAGCACCCTCGGAGGCCAAGAGACCCAGTACTTC
CASTLGGQETQYF
>TRBJ2-3|TRBV10-3|-|-
TGTGCCATCAGTGAGACCCGACTAGAGAATGTGGATACGCAGTATTTT
CAISETRLENVDTQYF
>TRBJ2-3|TRBV6-5|TRBD2|-
TGTGCCAGCAGTCTCGCCGGGACTAGCGGTGCAAGGGAGTATTTT
CASSLAGTSGAREYF
>TRBJ1-2|TRBV15|-|-
TGTGCCACCAGCAGAGATCGGACTCCTACTTGGTATGGCTACACCTTC
CATSRDRTPTWYGYTF
>TRBJ1-6|TRBV7-6|TRBD1|-
TGTGCCAGCAGCTTAGGGACAGGGGGAACCAATTCACCCCTCCACTTT
CASSLGTGGTNSPLHF
>TRBJ2-3|TRBV11-2|-|-
TGTGCCAGCAGCTTAGGAGCAGGGTTGGCAGATACGCAGTATTTT
CASSLGAGLADTQYF